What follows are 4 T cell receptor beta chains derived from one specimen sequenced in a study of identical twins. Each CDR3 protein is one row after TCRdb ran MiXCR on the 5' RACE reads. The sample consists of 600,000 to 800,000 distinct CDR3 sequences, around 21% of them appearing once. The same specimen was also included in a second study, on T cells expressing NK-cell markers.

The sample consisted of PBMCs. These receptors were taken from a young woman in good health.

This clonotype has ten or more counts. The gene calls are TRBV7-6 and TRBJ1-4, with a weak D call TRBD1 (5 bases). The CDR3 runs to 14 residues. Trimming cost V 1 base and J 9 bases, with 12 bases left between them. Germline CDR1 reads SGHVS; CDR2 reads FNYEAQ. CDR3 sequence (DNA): TGTGCCAGCAGCTTAGAAGGGGCCATAAAAAAACTGTTTTTT. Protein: CASSLEGAIKKLFF.

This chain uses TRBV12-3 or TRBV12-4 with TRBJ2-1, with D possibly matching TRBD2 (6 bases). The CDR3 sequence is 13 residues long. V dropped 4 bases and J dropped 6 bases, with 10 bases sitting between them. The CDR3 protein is CASSSGGFNEQFF. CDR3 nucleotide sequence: TGTGCCAGCAGTTCTGGGGGGTTCAATGAGCAGTTCTTC.

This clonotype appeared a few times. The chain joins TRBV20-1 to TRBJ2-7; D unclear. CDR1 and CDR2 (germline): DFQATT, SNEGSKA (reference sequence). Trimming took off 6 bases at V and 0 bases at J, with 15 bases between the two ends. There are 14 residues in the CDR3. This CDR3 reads CSALGRRSSYEQYF. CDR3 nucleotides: TGCAGTGCCCTCGGGCGACGGAGCTCCTACGAGCAGTACTTC.

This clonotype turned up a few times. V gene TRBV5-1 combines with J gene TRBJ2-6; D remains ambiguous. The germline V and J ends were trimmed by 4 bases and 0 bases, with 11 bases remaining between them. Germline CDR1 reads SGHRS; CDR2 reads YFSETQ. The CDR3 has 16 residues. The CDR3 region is CASSGTVHSGANVLTF. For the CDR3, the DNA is TGCGCCAGCAGCGGTACGGTTCACTCTGGGGCCAACGTCCTGACTTTC.